This entry lists 16 T cell receptor beta chains sequenced from one sample in a study of glioma-infiltrating T cells. Amplification of TCR alpha and beta CDR3 regions from RNA used iRepertoire nested multiplex PCR. From the multiplex PCR reads, TCRdb called clonotypes with MiXCR, one entry per CDR3 protein. Of 300,000 to 400,000 distinct CDR3 sequences in the sample, around 38% were seen once. The sequenced material came from glioma tissue, nonneoplastic brain tissue, or PBMCs (not recorded which). These receptors were taken from a human donor with low-grade glioma or glioblastoma, undergoing nonglioma brain surgery, or in good health (not recorded which).

This clonotype appeared many times. The J gene is TRBJ2-1, the V gene TRBV27; TRBD2 aligns across 10 bases. Germline CDR1 MNHEY, CDR2 SMNVEV (reference sequence). Trimming removed 6 bases from V and 3 bases from J; junction bases left unmatched: 11. The CDR3 is 17 residues long. This CDR3 reads CASSRVIWTSGYNEQFF. CDR3 DNA sequence: TGTGCCAGCAGCCGAGTGATATGGACTAGCGGCTACAATGAGCAGTTCTTC.

CDR3: CASSFNPSLPLNTGELFF. CDR3 coding DNA: TGTGCCAGCAGTTTTAACCCCTCATTACCTCTAAACACCGGGGAGCTGTTTTTT. The V call is TRBV28, the J call TRBJ2-2; D remains ambiguous. The CDR3 has 18 amino acids. Germline CDR1 reads MDHEN; CDR2 reads SYDVKM. The V end lost 3 bases, the J end lost 2 bases, and 19 bases lay between the germline ends.

The table lists this clonotype with a few counts. CDR3 coding DNA: TGCAGTGCTAGAGGGGACAGGGGTCGGTCTGGAAACACCATATATTTT. Translating it yields CSARGDRGRSGNTIYF. The chain couples TRBV20-1 to TRBJ1-3, with 10 bases identical to TRBD1. The germline CDR1 and CDR2 sequences are DFQATT and SNEGSKA (reference sequence). The V gene end was trimmed by 1 base and the J gene end by 1 base; junction bases not matched to a gene: 4. This CDR3 comprises 16 residues.

This clonotype has only one observation. This chain connects TRBV20-1 to TRBJ2-1, with D maybe TRBD2 (6 bases). The CDR3 consists of 13 residues. Germline CDR1 and CDR2: DFQATT and SNEGSKA (reference sequence). Trimming removed 0 bases at V and 8 bases at J, with 11 bases between. CDR3 region: CSARDLRRDEQFF. CDR3 nucleotide sequence: TGCAGTGCTAGAGACTTGAGGAGGGATGAGCAGTTCTTC.

The chain has TRBV6-2 or TRBV6-3 and TRBJ2-7, with D unresolved. The length of the CDR3 is 15 residues. Deletions cut 5 bases from V and 5 bases from J, with 19 bases between. Germline CDR1 MNHEY, CDR2 SVGEGT. Here the CDR3 DNA reads TGTGCCAGCAGTCCTGTGACTCCTCTGAGCCACGAGCAGTACTTC. Encoded protein: CASSPVTPLSHEQYF.

This clonotype was seen more than once but under ten times. This sequence joins TRBV6-2 or TRBV6-3 and TRBJ2-7; D uncertain. Germline CDR1 MNHEY, CDR2 SVGEGT. The CDR3 totals 12 residues. The V end lost 0 bases, the J end lost 5 bases, and 5 bases lay between the germline ends. CDR3 in amino acids: CASSYSKNEQYF. The CDR3 region has the DNA TGTGCCAGCAGTTACTCGAAAAACGAGCAGTACTTC.

This clonotype was recorded once. Being one base from a much bigger clone, this may be a read error. The chain employs TRBV20-1 and TRBJ1-1; no clear D gene. Germline V gene sequence: CDR1 DFQATT, CDR2 SNEGSKA (reference sequence). The length of the CDR3 is 13 residues. The CDR3 bases are TGCAGTGCTAGAGAAGCAACGAACACTGAATCTTTCTTT. This encodes CSAREATNTESFF.

This clonotype was recorded at least ten times. The chain uses TRBV20-1 and TRBJ1-1, with D hard to call. The CDR3 contains 15 residues. Trimming cost V 2 bases and J 3 bases, with 16 bases left between them. Germline assignment: CDR1 DFQATT and CDR2 SNEGSKA (reference sequence). In nucleotides, the CDR3 is TGCAGTGCTAGACAGGAGTGGCGAAGGGACACTGAAGCTTTCTTT. This codes for CSARQEWRRDTEAFF.

There are a few counts of this clonotype. This chain joins TRBV7-9 and TRBJ1-1, with unresolved D. This CDR3 spans 13 amino acids. Looked up from germline, CDR1 is SEHNR and CDR2 is FQNEAQ (reference sequence). V was cut by 2 bases and J by 4 bases, with 8 bases left in between. CDR3 amino acids: CASSLIEATEAFF. In DNA form, the CDR3 reads TGTGCCAGCAGCTTAATAGAGGCCACTGAAGCTTTCTTT.

This sequence joins TRBV12-3 or TRBV12-4 and TRBJ1-4; no clear D gene. The CDR3 length is 14 residues. The V and J ends lost 2 bases and 6 bases respectively, with 10 bases between them. The CDR3 sequence is CASSLFGRDEKLFF. As DNA, the CDR3 is TGTGCCAGCAGTTTATTCGGAAGGGATGAAAAACTGTTTTTT.

The chain recombines TRBV20-1 with TRBJ2-3; D possibly corresponds to TRBD2 (7 bases). V dropped 1 base and J dropped 0 bases, with 11 bases sitting between them. The CDR3 has 15 amino acids. Looked up from germline, CDR1 is DFQATT and CDR2 is SNEGSKA (reference sequence). CDR3 in amino acids: CSARGAGASTDTQYF. CDR3 DNA sequence: TGCAGTGCTAGAGGGGCGGGGGCGAGCACAGATACGCAGTATTTT.

A remark on this clonotype: Possible read error: a much larger clone is one base away. The genes are TRBV28 and TRBJ2-3; 12 bases are a match to TRBD2. The CDR3 has 17 amino acids. Germline V gives CDR1 MDHEN, CDR2 SYDVKM. CDR3 residues: CAISTVLAGGPPDTQYF. The CDR3 bases are TGTGCCATCAGTACCGTTCTAGCGGGAGGGCCCCCAGATACGCAGTATTTT.

V and J are TRBV20-1 and TRBJ2-3; D not certain. CDR3 length equals 14 residues. Trimming pared 1 base from V and 2 bases from J, leaving 10 bases between. Germline lookup yields CDR1 DFQATT and CDR2 SNEGSKA (reference sequence). The CDR3 loop reads CSARVGGDTDTQYF. In DNA, the CDR3 is TGCAGTGCTAGAGTAGGCGGTGACACAGATACGCAGTATTTT.

This CDR3 reads CSATPLVAGRTDTQYF. As DNA, the CDR3 is TGCAGTGCTACCCCTCTTGTAGCGGGTCGCACAGATACGCAGTATTTT. The gene calls are TRBV20-1 and TRBJ2-3, with 7 bases identical to TRBD2. This CDR3 spans 16 amino acids. The germline gives CDR1 DFQATT, CDR2 SNEGSKA (reference sequence). The V segment lost 4 bases and the J segment 1 base; nucleotides outside the gene matches: 11.

Worth noting for this clonotype: Sequence at one end of the junction differs from germline and may be a read error. The chain combines TRBV28 with TRBJ2-1; 7 bases align to TRBD1. CDR1 and CDR2 (germline): MDHEN, SYDVKM. The CDR3 runs to 17 residues. This CDR3 reads CASSPTYRGRSYNAQFF. DNA of the CDR3: TGTGCCAGCAGTCCAACTTACAGGGGCCGCTCCTACAATGCGCAGTTCTTC.

To note about this clonotype: The conserved closing phenylalanine or tryptophan is absent in this CDR3, likely reflecting a read error. The V call is TRBV20-1, the J call TRBJ2-1; no reliable D call. This CDR3 spans 15 amino acids. Trimming removed 2 bases from V and 1 base from J, with 12 bases in between. Germline V gene sequence: CDR1 DFQATT, CDR2 SNEGSKA (reference sequence). CDR3 nucleotides: TGCAGTGCTAGAAAAGGCCACTCATCCTACAATGAGCAGTTCTCC. Residues: CSARKGHSSYNEQFS.